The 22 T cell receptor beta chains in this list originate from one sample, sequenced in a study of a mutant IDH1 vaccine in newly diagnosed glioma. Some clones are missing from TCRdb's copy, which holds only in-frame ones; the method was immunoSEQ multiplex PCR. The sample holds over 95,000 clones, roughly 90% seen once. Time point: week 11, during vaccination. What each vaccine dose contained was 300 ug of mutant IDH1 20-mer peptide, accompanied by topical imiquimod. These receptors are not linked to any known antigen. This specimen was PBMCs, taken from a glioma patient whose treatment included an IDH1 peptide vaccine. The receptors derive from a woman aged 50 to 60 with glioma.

Here the CDR3 reads CASGLATDRAGEAFF. For the CDR3, the DNA is TGTGCTAGTGGTTTGGCCACCGACAGGGCTGGTGAAGCTTTCTTT. This sequence joins TRBV12-5 and TRBJ1-1; 7 bases line up with TRBD1. Unmatched junction bases numbered 9, after V lost 1 base and J lost 7 bases. Germline V CDR1 and CDR2: LGHNT, FRNRAP. The CDR3 consists of 15 residues.

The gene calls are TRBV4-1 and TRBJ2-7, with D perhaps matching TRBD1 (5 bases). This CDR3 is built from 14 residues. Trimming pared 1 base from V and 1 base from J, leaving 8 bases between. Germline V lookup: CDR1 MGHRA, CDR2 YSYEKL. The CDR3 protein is CASSQVGRSYEQYF. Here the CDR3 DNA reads TGCGCCAGCAGCCAAGTGGGGCGGTCCTACGAGCAGTACTTC.

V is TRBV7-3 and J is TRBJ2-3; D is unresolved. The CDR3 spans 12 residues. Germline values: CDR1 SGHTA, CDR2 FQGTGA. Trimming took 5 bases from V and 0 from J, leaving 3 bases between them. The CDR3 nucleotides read TGTGCCAGCAGCGTTAGCACAGATACGCAGTATTTT. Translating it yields CASSVSTDTQYF.

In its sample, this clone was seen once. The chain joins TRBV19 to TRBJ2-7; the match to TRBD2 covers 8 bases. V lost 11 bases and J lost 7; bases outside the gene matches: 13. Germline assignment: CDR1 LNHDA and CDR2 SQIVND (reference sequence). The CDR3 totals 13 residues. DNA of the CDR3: TGTGCCTCTGGCGGGGGGTTGATGCAAGAGCAGTACTTC. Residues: CASGGGLMQEQYF.

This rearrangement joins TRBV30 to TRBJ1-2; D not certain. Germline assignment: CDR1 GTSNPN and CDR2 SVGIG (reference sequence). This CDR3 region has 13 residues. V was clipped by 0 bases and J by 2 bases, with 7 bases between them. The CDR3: CAWSVQWNYGYTF. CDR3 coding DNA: TGTGCCTGGAGTGTACAATGGAACTATGGCTACACCTTC.

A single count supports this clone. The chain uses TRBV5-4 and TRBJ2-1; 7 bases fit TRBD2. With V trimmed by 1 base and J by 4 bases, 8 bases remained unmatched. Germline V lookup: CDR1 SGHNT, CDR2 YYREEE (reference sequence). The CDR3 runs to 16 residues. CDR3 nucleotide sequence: TGTGCCAGCAGCTTGTCTGGACTAGTTTCGTACAATGAGCAGTTCTTC. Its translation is CASSLSGLVSYNEQFF.

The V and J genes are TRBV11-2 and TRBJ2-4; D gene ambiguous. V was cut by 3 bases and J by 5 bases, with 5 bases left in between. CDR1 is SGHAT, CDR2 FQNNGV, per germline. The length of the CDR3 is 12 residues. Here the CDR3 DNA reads TGTGCCAGCAGCTTCCTCGAAAACATTCAGTACTTC. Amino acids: CASSFLENIQYF.

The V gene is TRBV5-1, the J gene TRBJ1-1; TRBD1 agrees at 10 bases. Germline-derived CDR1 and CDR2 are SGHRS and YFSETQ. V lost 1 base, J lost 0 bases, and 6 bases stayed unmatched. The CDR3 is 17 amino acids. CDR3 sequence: CASSLRPTGGLNTEAFF. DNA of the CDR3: TGCGCCAGCAGCTTGCGACCGACAGGGGGCCTGAACACTGAAGCTTTCTTT.

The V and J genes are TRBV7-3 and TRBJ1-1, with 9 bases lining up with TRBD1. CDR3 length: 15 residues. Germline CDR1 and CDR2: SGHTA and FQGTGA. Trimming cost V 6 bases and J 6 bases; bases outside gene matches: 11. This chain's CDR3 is CASSRSGQGTPEAFF. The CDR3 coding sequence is TGTGCCAGCAGTCGATCAGGACAGGGGACCCCTGAAGCTTTCTTT.

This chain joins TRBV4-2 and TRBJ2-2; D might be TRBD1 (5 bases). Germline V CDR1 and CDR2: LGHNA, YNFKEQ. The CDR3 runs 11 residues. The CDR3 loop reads CVRVMAGELFF. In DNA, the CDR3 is TGTGTCAGGGTGATGGCCGGGGAGCTGTTTTTT.

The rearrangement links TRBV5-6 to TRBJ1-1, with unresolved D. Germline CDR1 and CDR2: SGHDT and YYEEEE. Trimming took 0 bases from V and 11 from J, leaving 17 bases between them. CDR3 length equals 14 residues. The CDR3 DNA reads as TGTGCCAGCAGCTTGGGGGTCAGCTCCCAAGGGGCTTTCTTT. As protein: CASSLGVSSQGAFF.

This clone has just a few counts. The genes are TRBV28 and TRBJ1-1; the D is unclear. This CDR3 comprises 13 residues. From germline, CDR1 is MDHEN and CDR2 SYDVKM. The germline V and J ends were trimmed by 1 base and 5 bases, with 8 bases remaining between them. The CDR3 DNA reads TGTGCCAGCAGTTTATATAGGGAAACTGAAGCTTTCTTT. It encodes CASSLYRETEAFF. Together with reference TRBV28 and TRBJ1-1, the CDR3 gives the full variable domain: DVKVTQSSRYLVKRTGEKVFLECVQDMDHENMFWYRQDPGLGLRLIYFSYDVKMKEKGDIPEGYSVSREKKERFSLILESASTNQTSMYLCASSLYRETEAFFGQGTRLTVV.

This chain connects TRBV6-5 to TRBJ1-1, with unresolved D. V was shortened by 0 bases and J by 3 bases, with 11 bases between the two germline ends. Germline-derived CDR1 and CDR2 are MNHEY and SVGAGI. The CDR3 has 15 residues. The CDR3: CASSYSLTLDTEAFF. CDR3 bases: TGTGCCAGCAGTTACTCTCTGACCCTGGACACTGAAGCTTTCTTT.

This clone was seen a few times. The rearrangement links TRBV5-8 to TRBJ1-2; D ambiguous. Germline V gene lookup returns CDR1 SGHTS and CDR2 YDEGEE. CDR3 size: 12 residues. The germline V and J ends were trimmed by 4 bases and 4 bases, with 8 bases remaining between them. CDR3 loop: CASSEQFYGYTF. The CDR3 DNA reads TGTGCCAGCAGCGAACAGTTCTATGGCTACACCTTC.

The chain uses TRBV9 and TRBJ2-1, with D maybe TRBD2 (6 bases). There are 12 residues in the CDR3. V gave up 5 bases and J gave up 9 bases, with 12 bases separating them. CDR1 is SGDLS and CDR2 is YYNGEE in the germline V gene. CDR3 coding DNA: TGTGCCAGCAGGGGGACTCTGGGTGAGCAGTTCTTC. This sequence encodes CASRGTLGEQFF.

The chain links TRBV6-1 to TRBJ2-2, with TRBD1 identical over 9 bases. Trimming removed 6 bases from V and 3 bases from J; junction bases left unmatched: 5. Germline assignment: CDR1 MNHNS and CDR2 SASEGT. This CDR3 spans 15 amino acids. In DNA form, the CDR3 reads TGTGCCAGCAGAGGGGGACAGGGCTACACCGGGGAGCTGTTTTTT. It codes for CASRGGQGYTGELFF.

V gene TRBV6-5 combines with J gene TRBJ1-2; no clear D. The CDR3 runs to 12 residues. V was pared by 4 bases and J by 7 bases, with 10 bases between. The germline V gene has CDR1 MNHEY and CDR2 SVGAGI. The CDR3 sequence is CASSSRFSGYTF. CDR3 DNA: TGTGCCAGCAGTTCTCGGTTTTCTGGCTACACCTTC.

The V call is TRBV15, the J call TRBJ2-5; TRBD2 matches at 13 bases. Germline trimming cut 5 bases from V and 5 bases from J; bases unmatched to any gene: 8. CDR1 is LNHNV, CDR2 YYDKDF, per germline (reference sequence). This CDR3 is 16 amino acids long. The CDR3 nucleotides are TGTGCCACCAGCCTCACGGGACTAGCGGGACTTGAGACCCAGTACTTC. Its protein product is CATSLTGLAGLETQYF.

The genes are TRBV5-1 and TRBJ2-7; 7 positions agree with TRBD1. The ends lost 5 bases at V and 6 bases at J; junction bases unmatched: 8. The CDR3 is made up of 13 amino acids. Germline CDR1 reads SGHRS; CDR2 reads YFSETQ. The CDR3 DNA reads TGCGCCAGCAGAGAAGAGGGGGCTGGCGAGCAGTACTTC. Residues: CASREEGAGEQYF.

The CDR3 loop reads CASSLDPEDTEAFF. As DNA, the CDR3 is TGTGCCAGCAGCTTGGACCCAGAGGACACTGAAGCTTTCTTT. The rearrangement uses TRBV5-6 and TRBJ1-1; D call uncertain. CDR1 is SGHDT, CDR2 YYEEEE, per germline. The ends were cut back, 0 bases at V and 3 bases at J, with 9 bases in the middle. The CDR3 totals 14 residues.

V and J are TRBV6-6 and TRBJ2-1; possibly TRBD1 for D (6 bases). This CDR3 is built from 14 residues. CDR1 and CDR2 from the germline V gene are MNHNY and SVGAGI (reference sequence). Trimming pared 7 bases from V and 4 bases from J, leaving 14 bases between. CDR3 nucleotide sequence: TGTGCCAGCAAAGGGCCAGGGGATTACAATGAGCAGTTCTTC. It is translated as CASKGPGDYNEQFF.

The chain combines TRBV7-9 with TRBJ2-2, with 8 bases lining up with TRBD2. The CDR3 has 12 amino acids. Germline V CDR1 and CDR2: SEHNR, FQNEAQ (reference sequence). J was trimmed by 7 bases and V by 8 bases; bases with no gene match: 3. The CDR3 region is CASSGTSGELFF. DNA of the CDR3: TGTGCCAGCTCCGGGACTAGCGGGGAGCTGTTTTTT.